Following are 29 T cell receptor beta chains from one sample sequenced in a study of post-analysis software for immune sequencing data. General observations from the study: Higher frequency in patients than in controls was seen for a handful of TRBV segments, with TRBV5-6, TRBV5-1 and TRBV20-1 among them.

No antigen is known for these receptors. The TCR beta cDNA libraries contained unique molecular identifiers. TCRdb reprocessed the PCR reads with MiXCR, giving one entry per CDR3 protein. The sample lists 750,000 to 950,000 distinct CDR3 sequences, 40% to 55% seen once, with 4.9% in the top ten. Input material: blood. These receptors all stem from a girl aged 5-17 years with multiple sclerosis.

The rearrangement links TRBV9 to TRBJ2-5, with 14 bases matching TRBD2. Trimming cost V 4 bases and J 4 bases; bases outside gene matches: 15. The CDR3 extends over 19 amino acids. In germline, CDR1 is SGDLS, CDR2 YYNGEE. The CDR3 sequence is CASSPAWGLAGVSGETQYF. CDR3 coding DNA: TGTGCCAGCAGCCCCGCGTGGGGACTAGCGGGAGTATCCGGAGAGACCCAGTACTTC. The complete variable domain, with remaining parts taken from reference TRBV9 and TRBJ2-5, reads DSGVTQTPKHLITATGQRVTLRCSPRSGDLSVYWYQQSLDQGLQFLIQYYNGEERAKGNILERFSAQQFPDLHSELNLSSLELGDSALYFCASSPAWGLAGVSGETQYFGPGTRLLVL.

The CDR3 coding sequence is TGCAGTGCTAGGATAGCGGGCTCCTACAATGAGCAGTACTTC. The encoded protein is CSARIAGSYNEQYF. This chain uses TRBV20-1 with TRBJ2-1, with TRBD2 matching over 7 bases. The J call could be wrong; TRBJ2-7 is a better fit for the DNA end. This CDR3 region has 14 residues. Germline CDR1 is DFQATT and CDR2 is SNEGSKA (reference sequence).

This clonotype was detected a few times. The chain joins TRBV4-3 to TRBJ2-4; D may match TRBD1 or TRBD2 (6 bases each). From germline, CDR1 is LGHNA and CDR2 YSLEER. Trimming removed 0 bases from V and 3 bases from J, with 18 bases in between. The CDR3 is 18 amino acids. Written as DNA, the CDR3 is TGCGCCAGCAGCCAAGATGAGCCCGGGGGCGGGATCAAAAACATTCAGTACTTC. This translates into CASSQDEPGGGIKNIQYF.

This chain links TRBV6-5 with TRBJ2-1; 9 bases line up with TRBD2. This CDR3 region has 15 residues. Germline V gene lookup returns CDR1 MNHEY and CDR2 SVGAGI. With 6 bases clipped from V and 3 bases from J, the junction kept 6 bases outside the gene matches. CDR3 sequence reads: CASRLAGLGYNEQFF. Here the CDR3 DNA reads TGTGCCAGCAGACTAGCGGGTCTGGGCTACAATGAGCAGTTCTTC.

This clonotype came up once. The chain recombines TRBV4-3 with TRBJ2-1, with TRBD2 as a possible D gene (6 bases). The germline gives CDR1 LGHNA, CDR2 YSLEER. The CDR3 covers 16 residues. The V gene lost 1 base and the J gene lost 4 bases, with 14 bases spanning the gap. The CDR3 sequence is CASSQASSGPYNEQFF. The CDR3 DNA reads as TGCGCCAGCAGCCAAGCTAGCAGCGGGCCGTACAATGAGCAGTTCTTC.

This clonotype was picked up a small number of times. The rearrangement uses TRBV29-1 and TRBJ2-3; D uncertain. V was clipped by 6 bases and J by 0 bases, with 10 bases between them. Per the germline V gene, CDR1 is SQVTM and CDR2 is ANQGSEA. This CDR3 is 13 amino acids long. The CDR3 DNA follows: TGCAGCGTCACTGGAGCAAGCACAGATACGCAGTATTTT. Translation: CSVTGASTDTQYF.

Only a few counts were recorded for this clonotype. This chain connects TRBV7-6 to TRBJ2-1; 9 bases are a match to TRBD1. V was pared by 0 bases and J by 8 bases, with 2 bases of the junction left unmatched. Germline CDR1 and CDR2: SGHVS and FNYEAQ. This CDR3 has 14 residues. The CDR3 protein is CASSLAGQGDEQFF. The CDR3, as DNA: TGTGCCAGCAGCTTAGCGGGACAGGGCGATGAGCAGTTCTTC.

The genes are TRBV10-3 and TRBJ1-1; maybe TRBD1 (5 bases). Looked up from germline, CDR1 is ENHRY and CDR2 is SYGVKD. The V end lost 5 bases, the J end lost 1 base, and 17 bases lay between the germline ends. This CDR3 has 16 amino acids. The CDR3 here is CAISPGTTGRNTEAFF. CDR3 bases: TGTGCCATCAGTCCCGGGACCACAGGTCGGAACACTGAAGCTTTCTTT.

The chain combines TRBV4-1 with TRBJ2-5; D uncertain. Germline loops: CDR1 MGHRA, CDR2 YSYEKL. The CDR3 covers 14 residues. Trimming took 5 bases from V and 0 from J, leaving 10 bases between them. CDR3 residues: CASSSSPDQETQYF. In DNA, the CDR3 is TGCGCCAGCAGCTCTTCCCCGGACCAAGAGACCCAGTACTTC.

The V gene is TRBV11-2, the J gene TRBJ1-1, with 8 bases that match TRBD1. V dropped 7 bases and J dropped 3; count of bases not matched to a gene: 7. Per the germline V gene, CDR1 is SGHAT and CDR2 is FQNNGV. The CDR3 loop spans 14 amino acids. CDR3 loop: CASISQGGYTEAFF. The CDR3 nucleotides are TGTGCCAGCATCTCACAGGGGGGATACACTGAAGCTTTCTTT.

There are many counts of this clonotype. V is TRBV20-1 and J is TRBJ1-4; TRBD1 might be the D (5 bases). The CDR3 contains 15 residues. Germline V gene sequence: CDR1 DFQATT, CDR2 SNEGSKA (reference sequence). With 0 bases removed from V and 3 bases from J, the gap between germline ends came to 11 bases. The CDR3 DNA reads TGCAGTGCTAGAGATCGAGGGGCGGCTAATGAAAAACTGTTTTTT. It yields the protein CSARDRGAANEKLFF.

The chain joins TRBV12-3 or TRBV12-4 to TRBJ2-1, with unresolved D. This CDR3 comprises 10 residues. Trimming stripped 5 bases from V and 15 bases from J, with 11 bases between. The CDR3 DNA reads TGTGCCAGCAGTATTTCGACCCCGTTCTTC. Amino acids: CASSISTPFF.

This clonotype appeared a few times. The chain employs TRBV15 and TRBJ2-4, with D maybe TRBD2 (5 bases). The ends were cut back, 1 base at V and 1 base at J, with 17 bases in the middle. Germline V gives CDR1 LNHNV, CDR2 YYDKDF (reference sequence). CDR3 length: 18 residues. This CDR3 is CATSRVFQDGMAKNIQYF. In nucleotides, the CDR3 is TGTGCCACCAGCAGAGTGTTTCAGGACGGGATGGCCAAAAACATTCAGTACTTC. The variable domain in full, with the rest retrieved from reference TRBV15 and TRBJ2-4, is DAMVIQNPRYQVTQFGKPVTLSCSQTLNHNVMYWYQQKSSQAPKLLFHYYDKDFNNEADTPDNFQSRRPNTSFCFLDIRSPGLGDTAMYLCATSRVFQDGMAKNIQYFGAGTRLSVL.

The chain joins TRBV30 to TRBJ2-6; no reliable D call. Germline CDR1 and CDR2: GTSNPN and SVGIG (reference sequence). The length of the CDR3 is 13 residues. The germline V and J ends were trimmed by 4 bases and 0 bases, with 4 bases remaining between them. Here the CDR3 reads CAWTYSGANVLTF. The CDR3 DNA reads TGTGCCTGGACCTACTCTGGGGCCAACGTCCTGACTTTC.

J is TRBJ2-6 and V is TRBV20-1; no firm D call. V was pared by 6 bases and J by 0 bases, with 12 bases between. Germline CDR1 and CDR2: DFQATT and SNEGSKA (reference sequence). The CDR3 runs 15 residues. CDR3: CSARLWGSGANVLTF. The CDR3, as DNA: TGCAGTGCCCGTCTGTGGGGCTCTGGGGCCAACGTCCTGACTTTC.

J is TRBJ2-1 and V is TRBV29-1; D gene ambiguous. Germline values: CDR1 SQVTM, CDR2 ANQGSEA. The CDR3 contains 14 residues. V lost 2 bases, J lost 4 bases, and 12 bases lay in between. The CDR3 DNA reads as TGCAGCGTTGAAACTTCACTTACATACAATGAGCAGTTCTTC. As protein: CSVETSLTYNEQFF.

V gene TRBV6-1 combines with J gene TRBJ2-7; D is possibly TRBD2 (5 bases). Germline V gene lookup returns CDR1 MNHNS and CDR2 SASEGT. This CDR3 has 12 residues. V was trimmed by 8 bases and J by 4 bases, leaving 12 bases between them. CDR3 in DNA: TGTGCCAGCGACGGAGGAGTATACGAGCAGTACTTC. It yields the protein CASDGGVYEQYF.

The sample holds a few counts of this clonotype. V is TRBV20-1 and J is TRBJ2-7; 9 bases are a match to TRBD1. CDR3 size: 15 residues. After removal of 3 bases from V and 2 bases from J, the junction contained 8 bases not matched to a gene. Germline V lookup: CDR1 DFQATT, CDR2 SNEGSKA (reference sequence). The DNA of the CDR3 is TGCAGTGCTAGCGGCTGGGACAGGGCCGCCTACGAGCAGTACTTC. Translation: CSASGWDRAAYEQYF.

V usage is TRBV5-6 and J usage is TRBJ2-5; D is possibly TRBD2 (5 bases). CDR1 SGHDT and CDR2 YYEEEE come from the germline V gene. The V and J ends lost 4 bases and 11 bases respectively, with 15 bases between them. This CDR3 comprises 12 residues. Here the CDR3 reads CASSKAALRQYF. CDR3 in DNA: TGTGCCAGCAGCAAAGCGGCGCTCCGGCAGTACTTC.

CDR3 region: CASSPWAGTGGYEQYF. The CDR3, as DNA: TGTGCCAGCAGCCCCTGGGCGGGAACAGGGGGCTACGAGCAGTACTTC. The V gene is TRBV7-2, the J gene TRBJ2-7; 8 nucleotides agree with TRBD1. Germline-derived CDR1 and CDR2 are SGHTA and FQGNSA. The V segment lost 5 bases and the J segment 3 bases; nucleotides outside the gene matches: 12. This CDR3 is built from 16 residues.

This clonotype was seen a handful of times. This chain connects TRBV6-2 or TRBV6-3 to TRBJ2-7; 9 nucleotides agree with TRBD2. This CDR3 is built from 13 residues. V dropped 6 bases and J dropped 4; count of bases not matched to a gene: 4. Germline CDR1 and CDR2: MNHEY and SVGEGT. This CDR3 is CASSGLATYEQYF. CDR3 nucleotides: TGTGCCAGCAGCGGACTAGCGACTTACGAGCAGTACTTC.

This clonotype was seen a few times. The chain employs TRBV6-1 and TRBJ1-5, with 8 bases that match TRBD1. CDR1 MNHNS and CDR2 SASEGT come from the germline V gene. The CDR3 length is 19 residues. J was trimmed by 4 bases and V by 0 bases; bases with no gene match: 14. The CDR3: CASSEARRQGALRNQPQHF. In DNA form, the CDR3 reads TGTGCCAGCAGTGAAGCACGGCGGCAGGGGGCTTTAAGAAATCAGCCCCAGCATTTT.

The V call is TRBV5-1, the J call TRBJ1-1; 12 nucleotides align to TRBD1. Germline V lookup: CDR1 SGHRS, CDR2 YFSETQ. The CDR3 extends over 14 amino acids. J gave up 11 bases and V 4 bases, and 9 bases lay outside the gene matches. The CDR3 bases are TGCGCCAGCAGCCGCCCGGGACAGGGGGCAAAGGCTTTCTTT. Protein sequence: CASSRPGQGAKAFF.

This sequence joins TRBV28 and TRBJ2-1; TRBD1 matches at 7 bases. CDR1 and CDR2 from the germline V gene are MDHEN and SYDVKM. V was pared by 7 bases and J by 1 base, with 16 bases of the junction left unmatched. The CDR3 length is 18 residues. CDR3 in DNA: TGTGCCAGCACTCCCCTCCGGTTGGACAGGTATTCCTACAATGAGCAGTTCTTC. Its translation: CASTPLRLDRYSYNEQFF.

V usage is TRBV7-3 and J usage is TRBJ2-2, with D possibly being TRBD2 (5 bases). The CDR3 contains 16 residues. The V end lost 1 base, the J end lost 1 base, and 10 bases lay between the germline ends. CDR1 is SGHTA, CDR2 FQGTGA, per germline. This chain's CDR3 is CASSLISGGNTGELFF. The CDR3 DNA follows: TGTGCCAGCAGCTTAATCTCCGGAGGGAACACCGGGGAGCTGTTTTTT.

The rearrangement joins TRBV6-5 to TRBJ1-1, with D tentatively TRBD1 (5 bases). Deletions cut 2 bases from V and 4 bases from J, with 11 bases between. The CDR3 runs to 14 residues. Per the germline V gene, CDR1 is MNHEY and CDR2 is SVGAGI. The CDR3 bases are TGTGCCAGCAGTTACCGGGGCAGGGCCACTGAAGCTTTCTTT. Its protein is CASSYRGRATEAFF.

The V gene is TRBV24-1, the J gene TRBJ2-4, with TRBD2 identical over 10 bases. The J call could be wrong; TRBJ2-7 is a better fit for the DNA end. Germline V lookup: CDR1 KGHDR, CDR2 SFDVKD. The CDR3 consists of 16 residues. CDR3 loop: CATSDRTSGSPYEQYF. CDR3 bases: TGTGCCACCAGTGACCGGACTAGCGGCTCCCCCTACGAGCAGTACTTC.

This clonotype was found a few times. This rearrangement joins TRBV4-1 to TRBJ1-4, with D tentatively TRBD1 (6 bases). This CDR3 region has 15 residues. The V gene's germline CDR1 is MGHRA and CDR2 YSYEKL. The germline V and J ends were trimmed by 1 base and 7 bases, with 13 bases remaining between them. DNA for the CDR3: TGCGCCAGCAGCCAAGGGGGGCGTTCGATTGAAAAACTGTTTTTT. It codes for CASSQGGRSIEKLFF.

There are a few counts of this clonotype. This chain connects TRBV5-8 to TRBJ2-3; the D gene is possibly TRBD2 (6 bases). V lost 0 bases and J lost 5, with 10 bases in between. CDR1 is SGHTS, CDR2 YDEGEE, per germline. CDR3 length equals 14 residues. CDR3 coding DNA: TGTGCCAGCAGCTTGGGACAAGCGGGAGATACGCAGTATTTT. Translating it yields CASSLGQAGDTQYF.